The T cell receptor beta chain under discussion was sequenced for a study of shared clonotypes between healthy human individuals. Trimming pared 4 bases from V and 0 bases from J, leaving 13 bases between. There are 16 residues in the CDR3. Looked up from germline, CDR1 is SGHRS and CDR2 is YFSETQ. Only in-frame clones appear in the TCRdb table, and some are missing; sequencing was by immunoSEQ multiplex PCR. In the table there are roughly 1 million clones, approximately 72% of which are singletons. Every donor was a Caucasian adult from Nashville, Tennessee. This receptor was identified in a man in his late teens or twenties in good health. The V gene is TRBV5-1, the J gene TRBJ2-2, with D possibly being TRBD1 or TRBD2 (5 bases each). Sequencing used memory CD4+ T cells sorted from blood. Subset: CD45RA-negative fraction. In DNA, the CDR3 is TGCGCCAGCAGCCCGAGGGGCAGAACGAACACCGGGGAGCTGTTTTTT. Encoded protein: CASSPRGRTNTGELFF.